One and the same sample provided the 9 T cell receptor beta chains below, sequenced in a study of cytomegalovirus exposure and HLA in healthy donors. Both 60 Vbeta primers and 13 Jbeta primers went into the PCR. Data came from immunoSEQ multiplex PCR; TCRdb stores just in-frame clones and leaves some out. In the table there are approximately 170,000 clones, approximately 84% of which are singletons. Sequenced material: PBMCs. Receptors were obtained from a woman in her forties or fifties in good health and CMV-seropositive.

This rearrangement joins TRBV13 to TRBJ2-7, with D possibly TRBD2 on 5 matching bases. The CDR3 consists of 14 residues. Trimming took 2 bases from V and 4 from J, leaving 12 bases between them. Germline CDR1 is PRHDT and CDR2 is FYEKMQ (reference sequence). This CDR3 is CASSLRGSRYEQYF. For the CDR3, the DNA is TGTGCCAGCAGCTTAAGAGGGAGTCGGTACGAGCAGTACTTC.

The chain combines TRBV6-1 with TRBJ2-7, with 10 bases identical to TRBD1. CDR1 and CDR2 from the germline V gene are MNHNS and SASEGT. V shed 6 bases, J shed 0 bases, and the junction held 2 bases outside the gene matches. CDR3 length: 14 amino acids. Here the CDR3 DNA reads TGTGCCAGCAGAAGGACAGGGGGCTCCTACGAGCAGTACTTC. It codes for CASRRTGGSYEQYF.

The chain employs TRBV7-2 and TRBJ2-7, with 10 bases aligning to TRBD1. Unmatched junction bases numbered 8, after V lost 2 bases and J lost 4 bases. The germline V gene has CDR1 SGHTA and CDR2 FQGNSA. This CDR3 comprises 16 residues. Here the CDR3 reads CASSLSRGQGTYEQYF. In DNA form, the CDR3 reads TGTGCCAGCAGCTTATCCCGGGGACAGGGGACGTACGAGCAGTACTTC.

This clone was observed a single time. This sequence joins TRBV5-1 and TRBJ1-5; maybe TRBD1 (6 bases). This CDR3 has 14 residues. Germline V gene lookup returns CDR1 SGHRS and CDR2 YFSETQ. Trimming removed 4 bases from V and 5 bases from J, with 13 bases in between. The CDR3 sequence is CASSLGQPDQPQHF. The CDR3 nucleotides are TGCGCCAGCAGCCTGGGACAACCCGATCAGCCCCAGCATTTT.

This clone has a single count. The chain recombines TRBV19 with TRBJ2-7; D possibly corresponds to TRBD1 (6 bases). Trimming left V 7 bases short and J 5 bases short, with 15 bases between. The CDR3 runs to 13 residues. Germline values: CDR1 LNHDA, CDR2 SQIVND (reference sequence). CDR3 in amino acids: CASTRRGLHEQYF. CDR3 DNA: TGTGCCAGTACTCGTAGGGGGTTACACGAGCAGTACTTC.

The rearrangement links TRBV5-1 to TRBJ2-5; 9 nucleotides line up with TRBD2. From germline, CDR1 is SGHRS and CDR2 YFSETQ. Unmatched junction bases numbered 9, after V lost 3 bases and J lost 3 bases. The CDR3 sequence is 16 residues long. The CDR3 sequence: CASSSGLASDEETQYF. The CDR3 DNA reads TGCGCCAGCAGCTCCGGACTAGCGTCTGATGAAGAGACCCAGTACTTC.

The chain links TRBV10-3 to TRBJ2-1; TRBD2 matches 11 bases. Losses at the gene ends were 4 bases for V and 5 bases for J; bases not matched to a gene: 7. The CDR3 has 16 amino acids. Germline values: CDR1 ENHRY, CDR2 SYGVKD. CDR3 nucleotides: TGTGCCATCAGTGCTAGCGGGGGGCTCGGGGACAATGAGCAGTTCTTC. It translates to CAISASGGLGDNEQFF.

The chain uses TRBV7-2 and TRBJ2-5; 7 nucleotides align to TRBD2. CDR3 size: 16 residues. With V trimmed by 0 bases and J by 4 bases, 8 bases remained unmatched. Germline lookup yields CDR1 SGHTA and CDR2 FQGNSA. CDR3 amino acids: CASSLAWLAGVETQYF. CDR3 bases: TGTGCCAGCAGCTTAGCGTGGTTGGCGGGGGTAGAGACCCAGTACTTC.

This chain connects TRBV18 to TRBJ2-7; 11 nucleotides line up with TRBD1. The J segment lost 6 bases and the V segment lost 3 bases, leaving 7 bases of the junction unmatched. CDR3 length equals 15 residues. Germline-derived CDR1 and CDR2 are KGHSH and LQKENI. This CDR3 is CASSPRGQGGSEQYF. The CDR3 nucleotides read TGTGCCAGCTCACCCCGGGGACAGGGGGGCTCCGAGCAGTACTTC.